The 27 T cell receptor beta chains below were found in one sample sequenced in a study of blood T cells in healthy people across ages. PCR was performed a second time for roughly 7 to 12 cycles using a sample-barcoded 5' primer and a J-beta primer mix. MiXCR was run by TCRdb on the 5' RACE reads, yielding one entry per CDR3 protein. The sample carries about 1.5 million distinct CDR3 sequences, under 55% recorded once. Sequenced sample: blood. These receptors all stem from a woman in her late teens or twenties in good health.

As to this clonotype: At one end the junction does not follow the germline gene, possibly because of a read error. The V gene is TRBV7-9, the J gene TRBJ2-1; a possible D gene is TRBD2 (5 bases). The CDR3 spans 13 residues. The germline gives CDR1 SEHNR, CDR2 FQNEAQ (reference sequence). CDR3 region: CASSFGGWEEQFF. The DNA of the CDR3 is TGCGCCAGCAGCTTCGGCGGTTGGGAGGAGCAGTTCTTC.

J is TRBJ2-6 and V is TRBV27; 13 bases are shared with TRBD2. Germline V lookup: CDR1 MNHEY, CDR2 SMNVEV (reference sequence). The CDR3 runs to 22 residues. The trim removed 5 bases at V and 2 bases at J, leaving 18 bases unmatched. CDR3 coding DNA: TGTGCCAGCAGTGCTAGAGCCACCATACTAGCGGGAGGGCCCCCTGGGGCCAACGTCCTGACTTTC. Its protein is CASSARATILAGGPPGANVLTF.

This clonotype was observed a few times. The chain carries TRBV12-3 or TRBV12-4 and TRBJ1-1; D is undetermined. The CDR3 covers 12 residues. V lost 6 bases, J lost 7 bases, and 12 bases lay in between. The DNA of the CDR3 is TGTGCCAGCAGCCTTATATTAATTGAAGCTTTCTTT. Translated: CASSLILIEAFF.

The CDR3 DNA follows: TGCAGTGCTAGAGTGGGCCCCGGGACTAGCGGGGACTTGTCCTACGAGCAGTACTTC. It encodes CSARVGPGTSGDLSYEQYF. This chain links TRBV20-1 with TRBJ2-7, with 13 positions matching TRBD2. V shed 1 base, J shed 1 base, and the junction held 13 bases outside the gene matches. CDR1 is DFQATT, CDR2 SNEGSKA, per germline (reference sequence). The CDR3 consists of 19 residues.

This chain joins TRBV11-2 and TRBJ2-5, with D hard to call. CDR1 SGHAT and CDR2 FQNNGV come from the germline V gene. Trimming stripped 4 bases from V and 5 bases from J, with 17 bases between. The CDR3 consists of 15 residues. CDR3 DNA sequence: TGTGCCAGCAGCTCCAGTATTGCGCTGGTGGAGACCCAGTACTTC. It codes for CASSSSIALVETQYF.

The rearrangement joins TRBV5-1 to TRBJ2-2; TRBD2 might be the D (5 bases). In germline, CDR1 is SGHRS, CDR2 YFSETQ. This CDR3 spans 15 amino acids. V dropped 3 bases and J dropped 3 bases, with 12 bases sitting between them. The CDR3 region is CASSSRGRDTGELFF. The CDR3 DNA reads TGCGCCAGCAGCTCGCGCGGGCGGGACACCGGGGAGCTGTTTTTT.

The sample holds a few counts of this clonotype. The chain combines TRBV4-3 with TRBJ1-4, with unresolved D. V was clipped by 0 bases and J by 5 bases, with 10 bases between them. The CDR3 is 15 residues long. Germline lookup yields CDR1 LGHNA and CDR2 YSLEER. DNA of the CDR3: TGCGCCAGCAGCCAAGATAGAACGGCGAATGAAAAACTGTTTTTT. It is translated as CASSQDRTANEKLFF.

This clonotype was detected a few times. The chain employs TRBV7-8 and TRBJ1-4, with 8 bases fitting TRBD1. Trimming cost V 8 bases and J 7 bases; bases outside gene matches: 33. The CDR3 has 22 residues. Germline V gene data show CDR1 as SGHVS and CDR2 as FQNEAQ. The CDR3 bases are TGTGCCAGCCAAGATACATTCTTCTGGGGTGGCAGGGGGCTCAGAGGAGGTGAAAAACTGTTTTTT. It specifies CASQDTFFWGGRGLRGGEKLFF. Full variable domain (rest looked up from reference TRBV7-8 and TRBJ1-4): GAGVSQSPRYKVAKRGQDVALRCDPISGHVSLFWYQQALGQGPEFLTYFQNEAQLDKSGLPSDRFFAERPEGSVSTLKIQRTQQEDSAVYLCASQDTFFWGGRGLRGGEKLFFGSGTQLSVL.

There are a few counts of this clonotype. The rearrangement uses TRBV20-1 and TRBJ2-1; D is uncertain. Per the germline V gene, CDR1 is DFQATT and CDR2 is SNEGSKA (reference sequence). Trimming removed 1 base at V and 6 bases at J, with 7 bases between. The CDR3 length is 12 residues. The CDR3 protein is CSARVYTNEQFF. DNA for the CDR3: TGCAGTGCTAGAGTTTACACCAATGAGCAGTTCTTC.

This chain links TRBV20-1 with TRBJ2-1; D call uncertain. This CDR3 is built from 12 residues. CDR1 DFQATT and CDR2 SNEGSKA come from the germline V gene (reference sequence). The ends were cut back, 5 bases at V and 8 bases at J, with 13 bases in the middle. The CDR3 DNA reads as TGCAGTGCTCCTTTATATATCGATGAGCAGTTCTTC. Protein sequence: CSAPLYIDEQFF.

The chain combines TRBV12-3 or TRBV12-4 with TRBJ2-1, with D possibly TRBD1 on 6 matching bases. The V end lost 6 bases, the J end lost 10 bases, and 16 bases lay between the germline ends. The CDR3 runs 13 residues. The CDR3 loop reads CASRTQGSYEQFF. Written as DNA, the CDR3 is TGTGCCAGCAGAACACAGGGCTCCTACGAGCAGTTCTTC.

As concerns this clonotype: This may arise from a read error, as a much more abundant clone is one base away. This chain uses TRBV29-1 with TRBJ2-7; D remains unclear. The J call may be incorrect, as the DNA end agrees better with TRBJ2-5. CDR1 is SQVTM, CDR2 ANQGSEA, per germline. The CDR3 covers 14 residues. The CDR3 DNA reads as TGCAGCGTCCCAAGTCGGCAGAACCAAGGGACCCAGTACTTC. Amino acids: CSVPSRQNQGTQYF.

The rearrangement joins TRBV4-1 to TRBJ2-5; D gene unclear. There are 14 residues in the CDR3. V was cut by 0 bases and J by 5 bases, with 10 bases left in between. The germline V gene encodes CDR1 MGHRA and CDR2 YSYEKL. CDR3 region: CASSQELVWETQYF. For the CDR3, the DNA is TGCGCCAGCAGCCAAGAGCTAGTTTGGGAGACCCAGTACTTC.

The J gene is TRBJ2-3, the V gene TRBV12-3 or TRBV12-4; the match to TRBD1 covers 7 bases. The V segment lost 1 base and the J segment 11 bases; nucleotides outside the gene matches: 12. There are 15 residues in the CDR3. Here the CDR3 reads CASSLGGEGADVQYF. In DNA form, the CDR3 reads TGTGCCAGCAGTTTAGGGGGAGAGGGGGCAGATGTGCAGTATTTT.

The table lists this clonotype with many counts. The chain links TRBV20-1 to TRBJ2-1; the D gene is possibly TRBD2 (6 bases). The V gene's germline CDR1 is DFQATT and CDR2 SNEGSKA (reference sequence). Trimming removed 4 bases from V and 1 base from J, with 11 bases in between. The CDR3 sequence is 14 residues long. The CDR3 spells CSATGGESYNEQFF. Written as DNA, the CDR3 is TGCAGTGCTACCGGGGGAGAGTCCTACAATGAGCAGTTCTTC.

This clonotype was seen more than once but under ten times. The rearrangement uses TRBV4-1 and TRBJ1-2, with D perhaps TRBD1 (5 bases). Trimming left V 3 bases short and J 7 bases short, with 12 bases between. The CDR3 spans 13 residues. From germline, CDR1 is MGHRA and CDR2 YSYEKL. CDR3 nucleotide sequence: TGCGCCAGCAGCCACCTCGGGGGGAGTGGCTACACCTTC. This sequence encodes CASSHLGGSGYTF.

This clonotype was seen a handful of times. The gene calls are TRBV5-1 and TRBJ2-7; D unclear. The CDR3 consists of 14 residues. V shed 1 base and J shed 2 bases, with 10 bases lying between them. Germline V gene sequence: CDR1 SGHRS, CDR2 YFSETQ. The CDR3 loop reads CASSLRLGTYEQYF. The CDR3 bases are TGCGCCAGCAGCTTGCGACTGGGCACCTACGAGCAGTACTTC.

This chain uses TRBV4-1 with TRBJ2-5; tentative D call: TRBD2 (7 bases). Germline values: CDR1 MGHRA, CDR2 YSYEKL. V was clipped by 3 bases and J by 1 base, with 12 bases between them. This CDR3 has 15 amino acids. Here the CDR3 DNA reads TGCGCCAGCAGCCATATGGGGGGGCTCCAAGAGACCCAGTACTTC. Translation gives CASSHMGGLQETQYF.

DNA for the CDR3: TGCAGTGCTAGCGGGGGCGAAACTTTCTTT. It translates to CSASGGETFF. This rearrangement joins TRBV20-1 to TRBJ1-1, with D maybe TRBD1 (6 bases). V was trimmed by 3 bases and J by 12 bases, leaving 11 bases between them. The germline V gene has CDR1 DFQATT and CDR2 SNEGSKA (reference sequence). This CDR3 has 10 residues.

The chain recombines TRBV6-5 with TRBJ1-2; TRBD1 is a possible D gene (5 bases). CDR1 MNHEY and CDR2 SVGAGI come from the germline V gene. The CDR3 length is 13 residues. V lost 2 bases, J lost 10 bases, and 14 bases lay in between. CDR3 DNA sequence: TGTGCCAGCAGTTACAGGGGCCGAAAGGACTACACCTTC. Its translation: CASSYRGRKDYTF.

This chain uses TRBV5-6 with TRBJ2-1; D is possibly TRBD1 (6 bases). Trimming stripped 5 bases from V and 8 bases from J, with 20 bases between. Germline loops: CDR1 SGHDT, CDR2 YYEEEE. The CDR3 is 15 residues long. CDR3 nucleotide sequence: TGTGCCAGCAGTTTGATCCCCCCTAGGGGGTATGAGCAGTTCTTC. This encodes CASSLIPPRGYEQFF.

This clonotype has more than one count but fewer than ten. CDR3 nucleotides: TGCGCCAGCAGCCAGTTAACGAAACAGGGTAAGGAAGCCTACGAGCAGTACTTC. Encoded protein: CASSQLTKQGKEAYEQYF. The chain has TRBV5-1 and TRBJ2-7; the D gene is possibly TRBD1 (6 bases). There are 18 residues in the CDR3. Germline V gene lookup returns CDR1 SGHRS and CDR2 YFSETQ. V lost 4 bases and J 2 bases, leaving 25 bases between the germline ends.

This clonotype was counted between two and nine times. CDR3 sequence: CASGDGYYEQYF. CDR3 nucleotide sequence: TGTGCCAGCGGGGACGGCTATTACGAGCAGTACTTC. The chain employs TRBV6-2 or TRBV6-3 and TRBJ2-7; D tentatively fits TRBD1 or TRBD2 (5 bases each). The germline V gene encodes CDR1 MNHEY and CDR2 SVGEGT. CDR3 size: 12 residues. Trimming left V 8 bases short and J 4 bases short, with 12 bases between.

The chain carries TRBV6-1 and TRBJ2-5; D possibly corresponds to TRBD1 (6 bases). Per germline, CDR1 MNHNS and CDR2 SASEGT. The CDR3 totals 16 residues. Trimming pared 2 bases from V and 2 bases from J, leaving 15 bases between. DNA of the CDR3: TGTGCCAGCAGTGAATGGGACAAAGGGTTGCAAGAGACCCAGTACTTC. This sequence encodes CASSEWDKGLQETQYF.

The chain joins TRBV5-1 to TRBJ2-5; no definite D call. Trimming stripped 1 base from V and 6 bases from J, with 13 bases between. The germline gives CDR1 SGHRS, CDR2 YFSETQ. CDR3 length equals 14 residues. This CDR3 reads CASSLTDKWKTQYF. DNA of the CDR3: TGCGCCAGCAGCTTGACTGATAAGTGGAAGACCCAGTACTTC.

This clonotype was seen only a few times. CDR3 nucleotide sequence: TGTGCCAGCAGCTTAGCCGGGCAGCTCTATGAGGGCTACACCTTC. Translation: CASSLAGQLYEGYTF. The chain joins TRBV7-9 to TRBJ1-2; D not resolved. V dropped 0 bases and J dropped 8 bases, with 16 bases sitting between them. This CDR3 spans 15 amino acids. Germline-derived CDR1 and CDR2 are SEHNR and FQNEAQ (reference sequence).

This clonotype has more than one count but fewer than ten. CDR3 amino acids: CASSRESAGPYNEQFF. The CDR3 DNA follows: TGTGCCAGCAGCCGGGAATCCGCGGGCCCCTACAATGAGCAGTTCTTC. The chain is built from TRBV9 and TRBJ2-1, with D maybe TRBD2 (5 bases). The CDR3 has 16 amino acids. V was shortened by 4 bases and J by 2 bases, with 16 bases between the two germline ends. CDR1 and CDR2 (germline): SGDLS, YYNGEE.